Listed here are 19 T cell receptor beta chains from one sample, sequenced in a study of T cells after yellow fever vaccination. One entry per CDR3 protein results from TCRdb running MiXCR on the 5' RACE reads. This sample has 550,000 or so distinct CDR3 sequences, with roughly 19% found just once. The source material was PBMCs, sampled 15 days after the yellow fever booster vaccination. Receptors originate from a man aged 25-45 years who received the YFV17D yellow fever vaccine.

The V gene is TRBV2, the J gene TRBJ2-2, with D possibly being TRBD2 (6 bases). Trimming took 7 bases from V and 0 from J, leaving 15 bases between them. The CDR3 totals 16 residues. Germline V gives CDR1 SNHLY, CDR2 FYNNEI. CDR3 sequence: CASTLEGGTNTGELFF. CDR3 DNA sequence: TGTGCCAGCACCTTGGAGGGCGGAACGAACACCGGGGAGCTGTTTTTT.

The CDR3 protein is CSGQTGYDTEAFF. CDR3 nucleotide sequence: TGCAGCGGGCAGACAGGGTACGACACTGAAGCTTTCTTT. V and J are TRBV29-1 and TRBJ1-1; 7 bases agree with TRBD1. Trimming cost V 7 bases and J 3 bases; bases outside gene matches: 8. The CDR3 is 13 residues long. The V gene's germline CDR1 is SQVTM and CDR2 ANQGSEA.

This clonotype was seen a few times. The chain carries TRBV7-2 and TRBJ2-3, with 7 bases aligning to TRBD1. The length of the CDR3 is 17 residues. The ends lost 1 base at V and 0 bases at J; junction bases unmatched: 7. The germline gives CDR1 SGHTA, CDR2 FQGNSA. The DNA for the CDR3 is TGTGCCAGCAGCTTAGGGGTCCCGGGACAGAGCACAGATACGCAGTATTTT. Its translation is CASSLGVPGQSTDTQYF.

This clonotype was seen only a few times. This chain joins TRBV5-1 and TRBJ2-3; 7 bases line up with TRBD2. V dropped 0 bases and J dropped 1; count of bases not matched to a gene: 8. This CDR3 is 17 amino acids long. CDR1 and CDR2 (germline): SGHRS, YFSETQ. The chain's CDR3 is CASSLVASGGGTDTQYF. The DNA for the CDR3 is TGCGCCAGCAGCTTGGTTGCTAGCGGAGGGGGCACAGATACGCAGTATTTT. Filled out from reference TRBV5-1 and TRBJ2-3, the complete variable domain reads KAGVTQTPRYLIKTRGQQVTLSCSPISGHRSVSWYQQTPGQGLQFLFEYFSETQRNKGNFPGRFSGRQFSNSRSEMNVSTLELGDSALYLCASSLVASGGGTDTQYFGPGTRLTVL.

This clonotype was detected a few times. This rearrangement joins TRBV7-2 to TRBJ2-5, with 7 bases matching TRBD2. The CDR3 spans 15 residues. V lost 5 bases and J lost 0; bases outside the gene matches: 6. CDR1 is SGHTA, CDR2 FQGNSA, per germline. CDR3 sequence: CASSHSGPYQETQYF. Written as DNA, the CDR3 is TGTGCCAGCAGCCATAGCGGGCCCTACCAAGAGACCCAGTACTTC.

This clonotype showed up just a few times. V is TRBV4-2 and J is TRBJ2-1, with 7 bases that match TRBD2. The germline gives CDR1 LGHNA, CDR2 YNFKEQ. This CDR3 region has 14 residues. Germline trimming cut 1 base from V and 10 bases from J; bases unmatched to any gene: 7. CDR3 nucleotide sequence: TGTGCCAGCAGCCAAGGAGGGAGGGAGAGAGAGCAGTTCTTC. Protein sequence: CASSQGGREREQFF.

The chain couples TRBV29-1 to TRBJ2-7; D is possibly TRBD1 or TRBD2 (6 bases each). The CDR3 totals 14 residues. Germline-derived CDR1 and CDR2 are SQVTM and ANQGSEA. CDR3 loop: CSPWGAALSYEQYF. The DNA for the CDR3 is TGCAGTCCATGGGGGGCGGCCCTCTCCTACGAGCAGTACTTC.

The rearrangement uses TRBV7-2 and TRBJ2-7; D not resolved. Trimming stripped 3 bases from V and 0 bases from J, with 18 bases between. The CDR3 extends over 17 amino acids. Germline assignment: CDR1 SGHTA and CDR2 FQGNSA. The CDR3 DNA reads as TGTGCCAGCAGCTTTTCCCCCTTTGCCCTAAGCTCCTACGAGCAGTACTTC. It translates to CASSFSPFALSSYEQYF.

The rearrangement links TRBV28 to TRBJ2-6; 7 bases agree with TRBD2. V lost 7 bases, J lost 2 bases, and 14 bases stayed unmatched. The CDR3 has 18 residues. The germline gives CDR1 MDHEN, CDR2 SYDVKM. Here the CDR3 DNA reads TGTGCCAGCATAGCTTCGTCGGGGGGAGGGACTGGGGCCAACGTCCTGACTTTC. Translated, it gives CASIASSGGGTGANVLTF.

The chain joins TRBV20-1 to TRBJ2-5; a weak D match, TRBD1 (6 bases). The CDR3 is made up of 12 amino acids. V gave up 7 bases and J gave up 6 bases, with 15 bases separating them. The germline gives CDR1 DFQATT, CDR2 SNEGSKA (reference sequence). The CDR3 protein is CSVRRQGKTQYF. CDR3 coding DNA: TGCAGTGTCCGACGGCAGGGGAAGACCCAGTACTTC.

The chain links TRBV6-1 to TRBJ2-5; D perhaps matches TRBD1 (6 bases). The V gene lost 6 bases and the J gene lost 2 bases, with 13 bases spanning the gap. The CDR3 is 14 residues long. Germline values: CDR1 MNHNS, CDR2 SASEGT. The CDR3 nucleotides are TGTGCCAGCAGGATAACAGGGAAACAAGAGACCCAGTACTTC. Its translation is CASRITGKQETQYF.

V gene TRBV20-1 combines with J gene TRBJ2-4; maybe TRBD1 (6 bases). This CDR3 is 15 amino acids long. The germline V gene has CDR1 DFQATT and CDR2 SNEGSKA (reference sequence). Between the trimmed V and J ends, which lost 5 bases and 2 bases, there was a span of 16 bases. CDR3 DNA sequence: TGCAGTGCTCTAATGCCGGGACACACCAAAAACATTCAGTACTTC. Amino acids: CSALMPGHTKNIQYF.

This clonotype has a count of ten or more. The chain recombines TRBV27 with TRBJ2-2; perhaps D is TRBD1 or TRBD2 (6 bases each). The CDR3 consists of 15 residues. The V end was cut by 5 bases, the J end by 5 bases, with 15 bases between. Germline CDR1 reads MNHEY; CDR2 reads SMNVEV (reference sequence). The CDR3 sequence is CASSTRGRGTGELFF. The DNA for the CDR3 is TGTGCCAGCAGTACTCGGGGGCGAGGTACCGGGGAGCTGTTTTTT.

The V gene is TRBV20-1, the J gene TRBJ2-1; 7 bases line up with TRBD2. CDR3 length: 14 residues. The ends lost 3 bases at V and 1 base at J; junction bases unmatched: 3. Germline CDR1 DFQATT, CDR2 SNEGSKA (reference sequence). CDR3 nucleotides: TGCAGTGCTAGGGCGGGAGTGTCCTACAATGAGCAGTTCTTC. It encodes CSARAGVSYNEQFF.

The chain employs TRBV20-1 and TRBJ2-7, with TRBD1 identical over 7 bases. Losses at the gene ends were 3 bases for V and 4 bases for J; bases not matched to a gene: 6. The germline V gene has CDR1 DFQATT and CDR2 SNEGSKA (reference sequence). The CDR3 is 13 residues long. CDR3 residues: CSASVGQNYEQYF. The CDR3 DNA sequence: TGCAGTGCTAGTGTGGGACAGAATTACGAGCAGTACTTC.

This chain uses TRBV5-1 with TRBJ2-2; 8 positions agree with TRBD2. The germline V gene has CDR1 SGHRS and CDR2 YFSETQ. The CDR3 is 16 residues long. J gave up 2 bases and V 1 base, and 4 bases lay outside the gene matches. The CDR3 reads CASSLSLAGNTGELFF. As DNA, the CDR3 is TGCGCCAGCAGCTTGTCCCTAGCGGGCAACACCGGGGAGCTGTTTTTT.

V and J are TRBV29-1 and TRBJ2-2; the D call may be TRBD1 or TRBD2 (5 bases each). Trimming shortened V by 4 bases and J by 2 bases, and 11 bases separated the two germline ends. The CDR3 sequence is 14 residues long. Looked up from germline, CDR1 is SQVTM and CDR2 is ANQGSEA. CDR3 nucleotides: TGCAGCGTTGGCCTAGGGACCAACACCGGGGAGCTGTTTTTT. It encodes CSVGLGTNTGELFF.

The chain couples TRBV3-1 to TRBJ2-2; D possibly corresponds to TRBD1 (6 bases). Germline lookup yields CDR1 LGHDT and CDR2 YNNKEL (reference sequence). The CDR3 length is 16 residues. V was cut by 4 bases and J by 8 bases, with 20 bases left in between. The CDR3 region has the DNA TGTGCCAGCAGCCGCAAAATGGACAGCTGGGCTGGGGAGCTGTTTTTT. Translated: CASSRKMDSWAGELFF.

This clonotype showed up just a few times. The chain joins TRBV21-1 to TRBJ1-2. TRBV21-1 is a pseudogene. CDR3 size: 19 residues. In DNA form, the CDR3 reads TGTGCCAGCAGCTCAACGGCGGGGAGTGAACGGCTCTCTTCCTATGGCTACACCTTC. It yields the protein CASSSTAGSERLSSYGYTF.